This passage covers 24 T cell receptor beta chains from one sample sequenced in a study of blood T cell repertoires in COVID-19. Only in-frame clones appear in the TCRdb table, and some are missing; sequencing was by immunoSEQ multiplex PCR. The sample lists under 150,000 clones, 84% occurring once. Material: PBMCs or T cells enriched from blood (not recorded which). The receptors shown here come from a man aged 40-49 years with acute COVID-19.

The chain uses TRBV24-1 and TRBJ2-1; TRBD2 aligns across 8 bases. Trimming cost V 6 bases and J 4 bases; bases outside gene matches: 7. Germline assignment: CDR1 KGHDR and CDR2 SFDVKD. The CDR3 consists of 15 residues. The CDR3 sequence is CATSSSVAGYNEQFF. In DNA form, the CDR3 reads TGTGCCACCAGTTCTTCGGTAGCGGGGTACAATGAGCAGTTCTTC.

The V and J genes are TRBV5-1 and TRBJ2-5; 9 bases match TRBD2. J lost 1 base, V lost 0 bases, and 1 base had no gene match. Germline CDR1 SGHRS, CDR2 YFSETQ. The CDR3 consists of 15 residues. CDR3 DNA sequence: TGCGCCAGCAGCTTGGAACTAGCGGGCCAAGAGACCCAGTACTTC. Its translation is CASSLELAGQETQYF.

The V and J genes are TRBV4-2 and TRBJ2-5; D is perhaps TRBD2 (7 bases). V was pared by 2 bases and J by 5 bases, with 18 bases between. CDR1 is LGHNA, CDR2 YNFKEQ, per germline. The CDR3 is 16 residues long. The DNA for the CDR3 is TGTGCCAGCAGCCAACCCCCGCGGGGGCGAAGTGAGACCCAGTACTTC. The encoded protein is CASSQPPRGRSETQYF.

The chain is built from TRBV7-9 and TRBJ1-2, with D possibly matching TRBD1 (5 bases). Germline V gene lookup returns CDR1 SEHNR and CDR2 FQNEAQ (reference sequence). Trimming took 5 bases from V and 4 from J, leaving 8 bases between them. The CDR3 runs to 12 residues. The CDR3 DNA sequence: TGTGCCAGCAGCCCGGGGGTCTATGGCTACACCTTC. It is translated as CASSPGVYGYTF.

V usage is TRBV7-2 and J usage is TRBJ1-2; 10 bases fit TRBD1. The CDR3 is 15 residues long. In germline, CDR1 is SGHTA, CDR2 FQGNSA. The trim removed 5 bases at V and 8 bases at J, leaving 11 bases unmatched. CDR3 bases: TGTGCCAGCAGCATGGACAGGGGGTACCCTGGGGGCTACACCTTC. It encodes CASSMDRGYPGGYTF.

V gene TRBV6-2 or TRBV6-3 combines with J gene TRBJ1-6; tentative D call: TRBD1 (6 bases). Germline V gene data show CDR1 as MNHEY and CDR2 as SVGEGT. With 5 bases removed from V and 9 bases from J, the gap between germline ends came to 17 bases. The CDR3 extends over 15 amino acids. Here the CDR3 reads CASSRQDGIRSPLHF. DNA of the CDR3: TGTGCCAGCAGTCGACAGGACGGTATTCGTTCACCCCTCCACTTT.

The chain carries TRBV6-2 or TRBV6-3 and TRBJ2-7; tentative D call: TRBD1 (6 bases). Trimming left V 4 bases short and J 8 bases short, with 18 bases between. Germline V CDR1 and CDR2: MNHEY, SVGEGT. The CDR3 is made up of 14 amino acids. CDR3 DNA: TGTGCCAGCAGTTGGCCCGGGACACAGGAGAAGCAGTACTTC. As protein: CASSWPGTQEKQYF.

The chain is built from TRBV6-5 and TRBJ2-5, with D possibly TRBD1 on 5 matching bases. The CDR3 covers 13 residues. Trimming took 5 bases from V and 6 from J, leaving 13 bases between them. Germline CDR1 and CDR2: MNHEY and SVGAGI. CDR3 residues: CASSPPGRQTQYF. Here the CDR3 DNA reads TGTGCCAGCAGTCCGCCAGGGCGGCAGACCCAGTACTTC.

The V call is TRBV5-1, the J call TRBJ2-3; tentative D call: TRBD2 (5 bases). The CDR3 length is 14 residues. V shed 0 bases and J shed 3 bases, with 8 bases lying between them. Germline V gene sequence: CDR1 SGHRS, CDR2 YFSETQ. This chain's CDR3 is CASSLVAMTDTQYF. The CDR3 DNA is TGCGCCAGCAGCTTGGTAGCGATGACAGATACGCAGTATTTT.

This chain joins TRBV5-8 and TRBJ1-5, with D hard to call. The CDR3 has 14 residues. Germline V lookup: CDR1 SGHTS, CDR2 YDEGEE. Trimming removed 0 bases from V and 5 bases from J, with 9 bases in between. The CDR3 nucleotides read TGTGCCAGCAGCTTGGATCTGGGAGATCAGCCCCAGCATTTT. Translated: CASSLDLGDQPQHF.

With regard to this clone: Additional DNA sequences in this sample encode the identical CDR3. V usage is TRBV7-2 and J usage is TRBJ2-1; TRBD1 aligns across 10 bases. The CDR3 is 16 amino acids. The germline V gene encodes CDR1 SGHTA and CDR2 FQGNSA. With 2 bases clipped from V and 4 bases from J, the junction kept 5 bases outside the gene matches. The DNA of the CDR3 is TGTGCCAGCAGCTTAATTGACAGGGGGCTGTACAATGAGCAGTTCTTC. Translated: CASSLIDRGLYNEQFF. Full variable domain (remainder filled in from reference TRBV7-2 and TRBJ2-1): GAGVSQSPSNKVTEKGKDVELRCDPISGHTALYWYRQSLGQGLEFLIYFQGNSAPDKSGLPSDRFSAERTGGSVSTLTIQRTQQEDSAVYLCASSLIDRGLYNEQFFGPGTRLTVL.

The V call is TRBV7-8, the J call TRBJ1-4; D unclear. The germline V gene has CDR1 SGHVS and CDR2 FQNEAQ. Trimming shortened V by 5 bases and J by 5 bases, and 12 bases separated the two germline ends. This CDR3 spans 14 amino acids. CDR3 amino acids: CASSLTRSNEKLFF. As DNA, the CDR3 is TGTGCCAGCAGCCTCACACGGAGCAATGAAAAACTGTTTTTT.

The chain recombines TRBV27 with TRBJ1-1, with D hard to call. Trimming cost V 6 bases and J 4 bases, with 15 bases left between them. Germline CDR1 reads MNHEY; CDR2 reads SMNVEV (reference sequence). The CDR3 loop spans 14 amino acids. In nucleotides, the CDR3 is TGTGCCAGCAGGGAAGGAAGGGAGACCACTGAAGCTTTCTTT. Protein product: CASREGRETTEAFF.

This clone occurred a few times. This chain connects TRBV19 to TRBJ2-1, with TRBD1 matching over 7 bases. CDR1 and CDR2 from the germline V gene are LNHDA and SQIVND (reference sequence). CDR3 length: 14 residues. With V trimmed by 1 base and J by 7 bases, 4 bases remained unmatched. The CDR3 sequence is CASSIGIRGNEQFF. The CDR3 DNA reads TGTGCCAGTAGTATAGGAATCAGGGGGAATGAGCAGTTCTTC.

V gene TRBV14 combines with J gene TRBJ2-1; TRBD2 matches 7 bases. Germline CDR1 and CDR2: SGHDN and FVKESK. This CDR3 contains 12 residues. Unmatched junction bases numbered 5, after V lost 3 bases and J lost 12 bases. The CDR3 sequence: CASSQDRLAQFF. The CDR3 DNA follows: TGTGCCAGCAGCCAGGATAGACTAGCGCAGTTCTTC.

The V gene is TRBV5-1, the J gene TRBJ1-4; D is perhaps TRBD1 (5 bases). CDR3 length: 18 amino acids. The germline CDR1 and CDR2 sequences are SGHRS and YFSETQ. The germline V and J ends were trimmed by 4 bases and 4 bases, with 23 bases remaining between them. The CDR3 DNA is TGCGCCAGCAGCCCCTCCTATTCAACAGGTACCCTTAATGAAAAACTGTTTTTT. It is translated as CASSPSYSTGTLNEKLFF.

The CDR3 DNA reads as TGTGCCAGCTACGGGCGGGAGACCTACGAGCAGTACTTC. This gives the protein CASYGRETYEQYF. This chain joins TRBV6-5 and TRBJ2-7, with TRBD2 matching over 7 bases. From germline, CDR1 is MNHEY and CDR2 SVGAGI. This CDR3 region has 13 residues. V dropped 8 bases and J dropped 2; count of bases not matched to a gene: 6.

V usage is TRBV19 and J usage is TRBJ2-7; tentatively, D is TRBD1 (6 bases). The germline V gene has CDR1 LNHDA and CDR2 SQIVND (reference sequence). V was trimmed by 5 bases and J by 1 base, leaving 15 bases between them. The CDR3 runs to 15 residues. Written as DNA, the CDR3 is TGTGCCAGTAGTCTTCGGACAGAGGTTTCCTACGAGCAGTACTTC. Its protein is CASSLRTEVSYEQYF.

The J gene is TRBJ1-1, the V gene TRBV7-8; D uncertain. Trimming pared 5 bases from V and 4 bases from J, leaving 20 bases between. The CDR3 consists of 16 residues. The germline CDR1 and CDR2 sequences are SGHVS and FQNEAQ. The CDR3 reads CASSNRDVRAGTEAFF. The CDR3 nucleotides are TGTGCCAGCAGCAACCGTGATGTGCGGGCTGGCACTGAAGCTTTCTTT.

This sequence joins TRBV7-2 and TRBJ2-1; 8 bases match TRBD1. The junction had 2 bases not matched to a gene; V was cut back by 1 base and J by 3 bases. Germline-derived CDR1 and CDR2 are SGHTA and FQGNSA. The CDR3 has 15 amino acids. The CDR3 DNA follows: TGTGCCAGCAGCTTAGAACAGGGGGACTACAATGAGCAGTTCTTC. Translation: CASSLEQGDYNEQFF.

V and J are TRBV6-5 and TRBJ2-7, with D hard to call. CDR1 MNHEY and CDR2 SVGAGI come from the germline V gene. V was trimmed by 4 bases and J by 3 bases, leaving 13 bases between them. This CDR3 contains 14 residues. The CDR3 loop reads CASSLQAVVYEQYF. DNA of the CDR3: TGTGCCAGCAGTTTGCAGGCCGTCGTCTACGAGCAGTACTTC.

The chain has TRBV6-5 and TRBJ2-7; 8 bases line up with TRBD1. Trimming removed 6 bases from V and 5 bases from J; junction bases left unmatched: 12. There are 15 residues in the CDR3. Germline V gene data show CDR1 as MNHEY and CDR2 as SVGAGI. In DNA form, the CDR3 reads TGTGCCAGCAGCATACAGGGGGAAGACATGAACGAGCAGTACTTC. Translation: CASSIQGEDMNEQYF.

V and J are TRBV4-2 and TRBJ1-3, with D possibly being TRBD1 (6 bases). V shed 0 bases and J shed 4 bases, with 16 bases lying between them. The CDR3 has 17 residues. Germline CDR1 reads LGHNA; CDR2 reads YNFKEQ. The CDR3 DNA sequence: TGTGCCAGCAGCCAAGATGGCGGTCGGGGGGCGGGAAACACCATATATTTT. Amino acid sequence: CASSQDGGRGAGNTIYF.

V is TRBV18 and J is TRBJ1-1; a possible D gene is TRBD1 (6 bases). The CDR3 length is 14 residues. The germline V and J ends were trimmed by 3 bases and 2 bases, with 10 bases remaining between them. The germline gives CDR1 KGHSH, CDR2 LQKENI. The CDR3 protein is CASSPSGANTEAFF. In DNA, the CDR3 is TGTGCCAGCTCACCGTCAGGGGCAAACACTGAAGCTTTCTTT.